This T cell receptor beta chain was documented in a study of cytomegalovirus exposure and HLA in healthy donors. Whole-study context: The same platform was used for the roughly 130 validation repertoires and the approximately 670 first-cohort repertoires, a later analysis reported. General study results and limits: The authors enumerated over 150 TCR beta chains as linked to cytomegalovirus. The classifier was said to identify cytomegalovirus status with high specificity and sensitivity.

Sequenced by immunoSEQ multiplex PCR; TCRdb stores in-frame clones only, minus some. The table has 120,000 or so clones, more than 95% seen once; the top ten hold 1.7%. V lost 2 bases and J 11 bases, leaving 22 bases between the germline ends. CDR3 length: 15 amino acids. Germline CDR1 and CDR2: GTSNPN and SVGIG (reference sequence). Donors were drawn from the roughly 130-subject validation cohort, separate from the roughly 610-subject first cohort. With regard to this clone: As yet, its antigen is unknown.

The chain couples TRBV30 to TRBJ1-5; D is undetermined. Material for sequencing was PBMCs. This receptor was identified in a man aged 18 to 30 in good health and CMV-seronegative. DNA of the CDR3: TGTGCCTGGAGTCCCGAAGGGCGGGGTCTCGGAGCCCAGCATTTT. Residues: CAWSPEGRGLGAQHF.